Described below is a single TCR beta chain sequence and its context. The CDR3 has 15 amino acids. Looked up from germline, CDR1 is MGHDK and CDR2 is SYGVNS. J was trimmed by 4 bases and V by 1 base; bases with no gene match: 4. The data derive from a study of T cell changes during pregnancy in multiple sclerosis. Some clones are missing from TCRdb's copy, which holds only in-frame ones; the method was immunoSEQ multiplex PCR. There are some 40,000 clones in the sample; around 93% occur only once, and roughly 0.45% lies in the top ten. The sample consisted of CD4+ T cells from peripheral blood mononuclear cells, taken in the third trimester of pregnancy. This chain uses TRBV25-1 with TRBJ2-3; TRBD1 aligns across 8 bases. This sequence originates from a female donor in good health, enrolled as a control in a pregnancy study. The CDR3 here is CASSELTGVSDTQYF. The CDR3 DNA follows: TGTGCCAGCAGTGAATTGACAGGGGTGTCAGATACGCAGTATTTT. The variable domain in full, with the rest retrieved from reference TRBV25-1 and TRBJ2-3, is EADIYQTPRYLVIGTGKKITLECSQTMGHDKMYWYQQDPGMELHLIHYSYGVNSTEKGDLSSESTVSRIRTEHFPLTLESARPSHTSQYLCASSELTGVSDTQYFGPGTRLTVL.